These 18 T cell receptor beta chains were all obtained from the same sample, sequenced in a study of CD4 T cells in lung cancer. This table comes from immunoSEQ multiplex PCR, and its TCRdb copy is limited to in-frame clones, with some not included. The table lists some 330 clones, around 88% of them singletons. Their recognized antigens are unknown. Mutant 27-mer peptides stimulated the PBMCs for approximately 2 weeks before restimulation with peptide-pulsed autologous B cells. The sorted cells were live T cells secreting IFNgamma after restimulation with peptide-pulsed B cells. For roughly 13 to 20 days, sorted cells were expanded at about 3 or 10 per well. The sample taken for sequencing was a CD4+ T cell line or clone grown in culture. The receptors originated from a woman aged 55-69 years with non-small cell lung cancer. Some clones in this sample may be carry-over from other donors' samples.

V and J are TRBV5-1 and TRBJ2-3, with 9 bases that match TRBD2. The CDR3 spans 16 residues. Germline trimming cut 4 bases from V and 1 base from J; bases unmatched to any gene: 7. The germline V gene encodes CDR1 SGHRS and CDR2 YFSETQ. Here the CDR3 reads CASSQTASGGTDTQYF. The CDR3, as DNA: TGCGCCAGCAGCCAGACGGCTAGCGGGGGCACAGATACGCAGTATTTT. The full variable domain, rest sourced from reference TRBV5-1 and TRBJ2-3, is KAGVTQTPRYLIKTRGQQVTLSCSPISGHRSVSWYQQTPGQGLQFLFEYFSETQRNKGNFPGRFSGRQFSNSRSEMNVSTLELGDSALYLCASSQTASGGTDTQYFGPGTRLTVL.

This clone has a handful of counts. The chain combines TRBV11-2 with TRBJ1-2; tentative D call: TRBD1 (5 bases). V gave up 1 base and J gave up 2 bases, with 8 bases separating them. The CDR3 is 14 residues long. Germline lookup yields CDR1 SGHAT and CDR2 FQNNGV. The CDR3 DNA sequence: TGTGCCAGCAGCTTAGCGCACAGGAACTATGGCTACACCTTC. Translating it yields CASSLAHRNYGYTF.

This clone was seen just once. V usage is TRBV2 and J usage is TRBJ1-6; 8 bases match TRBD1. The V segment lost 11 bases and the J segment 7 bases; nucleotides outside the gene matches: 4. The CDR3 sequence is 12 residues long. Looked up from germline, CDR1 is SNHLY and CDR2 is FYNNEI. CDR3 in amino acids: CASQGANSPLHF. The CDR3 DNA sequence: TGTGCCTCGCAGGGGGCAAATTCACCCCTCCACTTT.

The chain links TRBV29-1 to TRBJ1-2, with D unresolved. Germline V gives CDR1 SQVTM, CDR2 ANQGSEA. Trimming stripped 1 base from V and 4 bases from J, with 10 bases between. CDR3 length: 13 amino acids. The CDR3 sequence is CSVEVVRPYGYTF. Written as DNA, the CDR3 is TGCAGCGTTGAAGTCGTCAGACCCTATGGCTACACCTTC.

The CDR3 nucleotides are TGCGCCATTAAGAACACTGAAGCTTTCTTT. This gives the protein CAIKNTEAFF. The chain combines TRBV10-1 with TRBJ1-1; D remains unclear. V was pared by 10 bases and J by 1 base, with 4 bases between. The V gene's germline CDR1 is WNHNN and CDR2 SYGVQD (reference sequence). The CDR3 loop spans 10 amino acids.

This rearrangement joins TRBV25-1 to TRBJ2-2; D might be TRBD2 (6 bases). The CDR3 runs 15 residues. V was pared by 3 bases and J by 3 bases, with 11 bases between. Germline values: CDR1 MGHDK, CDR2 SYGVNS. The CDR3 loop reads CASSDRERDTGELFF. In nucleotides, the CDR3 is TGTGCCAGCAGTGACAGGGAGCGGGACACCGGGGAGCTGTTTTTT.

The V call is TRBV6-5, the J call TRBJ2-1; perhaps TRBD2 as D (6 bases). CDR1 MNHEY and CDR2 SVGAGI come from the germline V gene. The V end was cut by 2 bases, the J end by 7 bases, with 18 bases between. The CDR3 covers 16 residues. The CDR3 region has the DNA TGTGCCAGCAGTTACCCTTATGGGGGGAAGGGGAATGAGCAGTTCTTC. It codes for CASSYPYGGKGNEQFF.

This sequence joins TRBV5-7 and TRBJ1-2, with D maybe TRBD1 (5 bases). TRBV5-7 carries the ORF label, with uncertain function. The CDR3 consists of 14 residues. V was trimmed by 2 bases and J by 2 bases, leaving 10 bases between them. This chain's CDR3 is CASSLAHRNYGYTF. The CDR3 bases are TGTGCCAGCAGCTTAGCGCACAGGAACTATGGCTACACCTTC.

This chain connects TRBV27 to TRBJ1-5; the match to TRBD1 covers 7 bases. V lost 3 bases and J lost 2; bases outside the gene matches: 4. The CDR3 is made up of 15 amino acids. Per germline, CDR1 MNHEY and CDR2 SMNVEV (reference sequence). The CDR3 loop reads CASSLAGTGNQPQHF. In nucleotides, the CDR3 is TGTGCCAGCAGTTTGGCCGGGACAGGCAATCAGCCCCAGCATTTT.

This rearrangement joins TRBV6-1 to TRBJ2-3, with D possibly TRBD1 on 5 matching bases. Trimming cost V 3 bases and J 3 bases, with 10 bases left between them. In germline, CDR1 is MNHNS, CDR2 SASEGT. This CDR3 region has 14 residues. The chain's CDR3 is CASSDWAGTDTQYF. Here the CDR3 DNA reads TGTGCCAGCAGTGATTGGGCAGGGACAGATACGCAGTATTTT.

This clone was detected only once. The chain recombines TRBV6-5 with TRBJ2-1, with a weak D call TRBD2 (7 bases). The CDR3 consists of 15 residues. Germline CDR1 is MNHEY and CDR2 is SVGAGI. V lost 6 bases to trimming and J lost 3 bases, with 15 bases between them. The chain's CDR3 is CASRPRGGGYNEQFF. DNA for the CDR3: TGTGCCAGCAGACCCCGAGGGGGGGGCTACAATGAGCAGTTCTTC.

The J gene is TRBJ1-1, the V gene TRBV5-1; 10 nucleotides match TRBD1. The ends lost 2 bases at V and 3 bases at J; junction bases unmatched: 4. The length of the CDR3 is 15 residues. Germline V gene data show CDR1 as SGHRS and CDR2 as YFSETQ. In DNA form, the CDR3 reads TGCGCCAGCAGCTTCTCGGGGACAGGGGACACTGAAGCTTTCTTT. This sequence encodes CASSFSGTGDTEAFF.

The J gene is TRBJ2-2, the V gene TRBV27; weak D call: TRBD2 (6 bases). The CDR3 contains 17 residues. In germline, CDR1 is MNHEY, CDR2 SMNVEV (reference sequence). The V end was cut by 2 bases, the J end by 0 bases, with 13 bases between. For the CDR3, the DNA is TGTGCCAGCAGTTTAGGAAAACGGGGGACGAACACCGGGGAGCTGTTTTTT. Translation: CASSLGKRGTNTGELFF.

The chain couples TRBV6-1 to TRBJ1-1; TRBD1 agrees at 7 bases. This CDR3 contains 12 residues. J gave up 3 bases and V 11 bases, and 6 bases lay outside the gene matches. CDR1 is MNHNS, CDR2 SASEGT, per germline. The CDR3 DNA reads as TGTGCCGGCAACAGGGGCGACACTGAAGCTTTCTTT. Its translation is CAGNRGDTEAFF.

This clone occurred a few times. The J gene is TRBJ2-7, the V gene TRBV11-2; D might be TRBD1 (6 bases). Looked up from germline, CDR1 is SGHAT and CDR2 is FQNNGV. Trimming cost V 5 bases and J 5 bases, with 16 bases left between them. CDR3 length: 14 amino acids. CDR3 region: CASSARTAADEQYF. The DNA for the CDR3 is TGTGCCAGCAGCGCCAGGACAGCAGCGGACGAGCAGTACTTC.

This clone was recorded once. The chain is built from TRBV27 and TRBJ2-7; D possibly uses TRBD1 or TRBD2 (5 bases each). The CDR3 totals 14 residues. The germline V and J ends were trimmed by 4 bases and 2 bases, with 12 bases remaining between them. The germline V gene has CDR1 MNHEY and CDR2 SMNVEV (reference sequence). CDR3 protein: CASSSLQGPYEQYF. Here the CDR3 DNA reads TGTGCCAGCAGTTCCCTCCAGGGACCCTACGAGCAGTACTTC.

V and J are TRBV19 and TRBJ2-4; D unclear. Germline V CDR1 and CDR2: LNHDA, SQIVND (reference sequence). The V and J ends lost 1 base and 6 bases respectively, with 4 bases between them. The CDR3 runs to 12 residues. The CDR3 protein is CASSIVGNIQYF. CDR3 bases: TGTGCCAGTAGTATAGTGGGAAACATTCAGTACTTC.

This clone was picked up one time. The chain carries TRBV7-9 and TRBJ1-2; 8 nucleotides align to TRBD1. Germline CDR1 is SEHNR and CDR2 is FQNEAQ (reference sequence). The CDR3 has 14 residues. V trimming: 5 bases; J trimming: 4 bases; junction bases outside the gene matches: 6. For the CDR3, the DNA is TGTGCCAGCAGCCCTGGACAGGGTATCTATGGCTACACCTTC. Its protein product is CASSPGQGIYGYTF.